The 22 T cell receptor beta chains listed next were all sequenced from one sample in a study of technical replicates of blood from a handful of donors. The assay was immunoSEQ multiplex PCR, and TCRdb's table has in-frame clones only and misses some. The data show 60,000 to 65,000 clones, about 86% seen once. Sequenced sample: PBMCs. These receptors were taken from a human donor in good health. Some clones in this sample may be carry-over from other donors' samples.

The genes are TRBV2 and TRBJ2-1; no definite D call. The CDR3 length is 13 residues. The germline CDR1 and CDR2 sequences are SNHLY and FYNNEI. Trimming cost V 6 bases and J 0 bases, with 6 bases left between them. The CDR3 region is CASRLLSYNEQFF. In DNA form, the CDR3 reads TGTGCCAGCAGACTACTCTCCTACAATGAGCAGTTCTTC.

The rearrangement links TRBV4-3 to TRBJ1-2; D is unclear. The CDR3 has 14 amino acids. V lost 1 base and J lost 4, with 10 bases in between. Germline CDR1 and CDR2: LGHNA and YSLEER. The chain's CDR3 is CASSQVPAAYGYTF. CDR3 sequence (DNA): TGCGCCAGCAGCCAAGTTCCGGCGGCCTATGGCTACACCTTC.

The rearrangement joins TRBV4-3 to TRBJ2-7; TRBD1 matches at 7 bases. Germline V gives CDR1 LGHNA, CDR2 YSLEER. J was trimmed by 0 bases and V by 1 base; bases with no gene match: 9. The CDR3 runs 17 residues. CDR3 region: CASSQAWTGGSSYEQYF. CDR3 DNA: TGCGCCAGCAGCCAAGCTTGGACAGGTGGAAGCTCCTACGAGCAGTACTTC.

This clone was seen a few times. The J gene is TRBJ1-6, the V gene TRBV6-5; maybe TRBD1 (6 bases). Germline CDR1 reads MNHEY; CDR2 reads SVGAGI. Trimming pared 7 bases from V and 7 bases from J, leaving 14 bases between. The CDR3 length is 14 residues. The DNA for the CDR3 is TGTGCCAGCATGGGGGCCGGGGGGAATTCACCCCTCCACTTT. Protein sequence: CASMGAGGNSPLHF.

This chain joins TRBV2 and TRBJ1-5; tentatively, D is TRBD1 (6 bases). The CDR3 consists of 15 residues. Germline V gene lookup returns CDR1 SNHLY and CDR2 FYNNEI. The V and J ends lost 7 bases and 3 bases respectively, with 16 bases between them. The CDR3 region has the DNA TGTGCCAGCAAGGGGTCAGGGGTCCCCAATCAGCCCCAGCATTTT. Translating it yields CASKGSGVPNQPQHF.

This clone occurred a few times. The rearrangement uses TRBV7-9 and TRBJ2-5; TRBD1 agrees at 7 bases. J lost 5 bases, V lost 5 bases, and 11 bases had no gene match. The CDR3 totals 15 residues. CDR1 is SEHNR, CDR2 FQNEAQ, per germline (reference sequence). The CDR3, as DNA: TGTGCCAGCAGCCACCGACAGGGATCGGTGGAGACCCAGTACTTC. The encoded protein is CASSHRQGSVETQYF.

This clone was picked up one time. The chain employs TRBV18 and TRBJ1-2, with 11 bases identical to TRBD1. The V segment lost 3 bases and the J segment 8 bases; nucleotides outside the gene matches: 11. The CDR3 sequence is 16 residues long. The germline V gene encodes CDR1 KGHSH and CDR2 LQKENI. CDR3 loop: CASSPQDRGRGQGYTF. The CDR3 DNA reads TGTGCCAGCTCACCTCAGGACAGGGGGCGAGGTCAGGGCTACACCTTC.

The chain combines TRBV9 with TRBJ2-3; TRBD2 agrees at 13 bases. Per the germline V gene, CDR1 is SGDLS and CDR2 is YYNGEE. The CDR3 is made up of 17 amino acids. The V and J ends lost 0 bases and 5 bases, in that order; junction bases with no gene match: 6. For the CDR3, the DNA is TGTGCCAGCAGCGTAGAACTAGCGGGAGGGCTGGTAGATACGCAGTATTTT. It encodes CASSVELAGGLVDTQYF.

This clone is a singleton in its sample. This chain links TRBV2 with TRBJ2-6, with TRBD1 matching 9 bases. The CDR3 covers 17 residues. The germline V gene has CDR1 SNHLY and CDR2 FYNNEI. Losses at the gene ends were 6 bases for V and 2 bases for J; bases not matched to a gene: 8. CDR3 sequence (DNA): TGTGCCAGCAGCGGACGGACAGGGGCTGCTGGGGCCAACGTCCTGACTTTC. Translated, it gives CASSGRTGAAGANVLTF.

The count of this clone is one. This chain joins TRBV7-2 and TRBJ2-5; D may be TRBD1 (5 bases). The ends were cut back, 4 bases at V and 5 bases at J, with 14 bases in the middle. Germline CDR1 and CDR2: SGHTA and FQGNSA. The CDR3 runs 14 residues. CDR3 sequence: CASSSQGVEETQYF. The CDR3 DNA is TGTGCCAGCAGCTCGCAGGGTGTGGAGGAGACCCAGTACTTC.

This chain connects TRBV2 to TRBJ2-7; 7 bases fit TRBD1. After removal of 6 bases from V and 3 bases from J, the junction contained 8 bases not matched to a gene. The length of the CDR3 is 14 residues. From germline, CDR1 is SNHLY and CDR2 FYNNEI. CDR3 loop: CASRAVDRSYEQYF. CDR3 DNA sequence: TGTGCCAGCAGAGCCGTGGACAGGAGCTACGAGCAGTACTTC.

The chain couples TRBV6-1 to TRBJ1-1, with D perhaps TRBD1 (5 bases). CDR1 is MNHNS and CDR2 is SASEGT in the germline V gene. The CDR3 is 15 amino acids. The ends were cut back, 3 bases at V and 5 bases at J, with 16 bases in the middle. CDR3 DNA sequence: TGTGCCAGCAGTGAGCCTCAGGGAAGGCGAACTGAAGCTTTCTTT. Its protein product is CASSEPQGRRTEAFF.

The chain joins TRBV2 to TRBJ1-2; D possibly corresponds to TRBD1 (5 bases). Germline V gives CDR1 SNHLY, CDR2 FYNNEI. The CDR3 extends over 14 amino acids. V lost 6 bases and J 8 bases, leaving 19 bases between the germline ends. The CDR3 sequence: CASSPRGRASGYTF. CDR3 sequence (DNA): TGTGCCAGCAGCCCGCGGGGCAGGGCCTCCGGCTACACCTTC. Drawing the rest from reference TRBV2 and TRBJ1-2, the complete variable domain is EPEVTQTPSHQVTQMGQEVILRCVPISNHLYFYWYRQILGQKVEFLVSFYNNEISEKSEIFDDQFSVERPDGSNFTLKIRSTKLEDSAMYFCASSPRGRASGYTFGSGTRLTVV.

The chain recombines TRBV29-1 with TRBJ1-2; D ambiguous. Germline V lookup: CDR1 SQVTM, CDR2 ANQGSEA. The CDR3 is made up of 11 amino acids. V gave up 0 bases and J gave up 7 bases, with 6 bases separating them. In nucleotides, the CDR3 is TGCAGCGTTGAAGATCGAGCTGGCTACACCTTC. It specifies CSVEDRAGYTF.

The rearrangement links TRBV7-9 to TRBJ2-7; 11 bases map to TRBD2. The CDR3 is 14 residues long. Germline V gene data show CDR1 as SEHNR and CDR2 as FQNEAQ (reference sequence). The V segment lost 4 bases and the J segment 6 bases; nucleotides outside the gene matches: 5. The CDR3 loop reads CASSSWTSGREQYF. CDR3 nucleotide sequence: TGTGCCAGCAGCTCCTGGACTAGCGGGCGCGAGCAGTACTTC.

The chain combines TRBV21-1 with TRBJ1-5; the listed D gene, TRBD1, was not tested against the DNA. TRBV21-1 is recorded as a pseudogene. This CDR3 is 17 amino acids long. CDR3 DNA sequence: TGTGCCAGCAGCAAAGAGTTTGGGACAGCCTTCAATCAGCCCCAGCATTTT. Its translation is CASSKEFGTAFNQPQHF.

The rearrangement uses TRBV2 and TRBJ1-5; D might be TRBD1 (5 bases). The germline V and J ends were trimmed by 7 bases and 2 bases, with 15 bases remaining between them. From germline, CDR1 is SNHLY and CDR2 FYNNEI. CDR3 size: 15 residues. CDR3 DNA: TGTGCCAGCACTCCGGGGGGTAAGGGCAATCAGCCCCAGCATTTT. Translation: CASTPGGKGNQPQHF.

This sequence joins TRBV4-3 and TRBJ2-7; D not resolved. The germline V gene has CDR1 LGHNA and CDR2 YSLEER. The CDR3 extends over 13 amino acids. V dropped 0 bases and J dropped 2 bases, with 5 bases sitting between them. The CDR3 nucleotides are TGCGCCAGCAGCCAAGATACAGCCTACGAGCAGTACTTC. Residues: CASSQDTAYEQYF.

This sequence joins TRBV4-3 and TRBJ2-7; possibly TRBD2 for D (5 bases). The germline V gene has CDR1 LGHNA and CDR2 YSLEER. The CDR3 has 15 residues. V was cut by 0 bases and J by 5 bases, with 14 bases left in between. CDR3 DNA: TGCGCCAGCAGCCAAGATTCGGGAAGGGTGGACGAGCAGTACTTC. Residues: CASSQDSGRVDEQYF.

The V and J genes are TRBV6-1 and TRBJ1-5, with unresolved D. The germline V and J ends were trimmed by 3 bases and 7 bases, with 7 bases remaining between them. This CDR3 spans 12 amino acids. Germline V gene data show CDR1 as MNHNS and CDR2 as SASEGT. In DNA, the CDR3 is TGTGCCAGCAGTGATAGTCCCCAGCCCCAGCATTTT. Amino acid sequence: CASSDSPQPQHF.

V and J are TRBV25-1 and TRBJ1-2, with D uncertain. The CDR3 is 15 residues long. The V end was cut by 0 bases, the J end by 6 bases, with 14 bases between. Germline V lookup: CDR1 MGHDK, CDR2 SYGVNS. The CDR3 DNA reads TGTGCCAGCAGTGAATACGATCCGGGGATTAATGGCTACACCTTC. Protein: CASSEYDPGINGYTF.

CDR3 nucleotide sequence: TGCGCCAGCAGCTTCTCCGCGGGGGGGTCTACCACTGAAGCTTTCTTT. Encoded protein: CASSFSAGGSTTEAFF. The chain uses TRBV5-1 and TRBJ1-1; D perhaps matches TRBD1 (5 bases). CDR1 and CDR2 from the germline V gene are SGHRS and YFSETQ. Trimming cost V 2 bases and J 4 bases, with 18 bases left between them. The CDR3 has 16 residues.